The rows below give T cell receptor beta chains drawn from one sample of a study of blood T cells in healthy people across ages. MiXCR was run by TCRdb on the 5' RACE reads, yielding one entry per CDR3 protein. The sample carries approximately 900,000 distinct CDR3 sequences, about 27% recorded once. The data were also submitted as part of a second study, on T cells of mothers and their children.

The sequenced sample consisted of blood. Every receptor here comes from a woman aged 40-49 years in good health. Both conserved end residues are part of each CDR3. A D gene is named only where the DNA matches it firmly. Some rows have no size entry. The others give once, few or many, or a class for an expanded clone.

V gene: TRBV20-1
clone size: .
J gene: TRBJ1-2
D gene: .
CDR3 length: 12
CDR3 protein: CSAIGVVYGYTF
CDR3 DNA: TGCAGTGCCATAGGGGTCGTCTATGGCTACACCTTC

V gene: TRBV4-1
clone size: .
J gene: TRBJ2-5
D gene: .
CDR3 length: 16
CDR3 protein: CASSPDGGGPRETQYF
CDR3 DNA: TGCGCCAGCAGCCCGGATGGGGGGGGGCCCCGAGAGACCCAGTACTTC

V gene: TRBV14
clone size: .
J gene: TRBJ1-2
D gene: .
CDR3 length: 13
CDR3 protein: CASSQDYGGGYTF
CDR3 DNA: TGTGCCAGCAGCCAAGATTACGGAGGAGGCTACACCTTC

V gene: TRBV5-1
clone size: few
J gene: TRBJ2-7
D gene: TRBD2
CDR3 length: 15
CDR3 protein: CASSSGLAGPYEQYF
CDR3 DNA: TGCGCCAGCAGCTCGGGACTAGCGGGACCATACGAGCAGTACTTC

V gene: TRBV5-5
clone size: few
J gene: TRBJ1-4
D gene: .
CDR3 length: 14
CDR3 protein: CASSQQPTNEKLFF
CDR3 DNA: TGTGCCAGCAGCCAACAGCCAACTAATGAAAAACTGTTTTTT

V gene: TRBV5-1
clone size: .
J gene: TRBJ2-3
D gene: TRBD2
CDR3 length: 16
CDR3 protein: CASSLDVAGGTDTQYF
CDR3 DNA: TGCGCCAGCAGCTTGGATGTAGCGGGGGGCACAGATACGCAGTATTTT

V gene: TRBV7-3
clone size: many
J gene: TRBJ2-3
D gene: TRBD2
CDR3 length: 15
CDR3 protein: CASSSSGGFTDTQYF
CDR3 DNA: TGTGCCAGCAGCTCTAGCGGGGGGTTCACAGATACGCAGTATTTT

V gene: TRBV29-1
clone size: many
J gene: TRBJ2-1
D gene: .
CDR3 length: 10
CDR3 protein: CSVPLNEQFF
CDR3 DNA: TGCAGCGTCCCCCTCAATGAGCAGTTCTTC

V gene: TRBV20-1
clone size: .
J gene: TRBJ2-1
D gene: TRBD2
CDR3 length: 15
CDR3 protein: CSARGASGPTRGQFF
CDR3 DNA: TGCAGTGCTAGAGGGGCTAGCGGACCGACACGAGGGCAGTTCTTC

V gene: TRBV7-2
clone size: .
J gene: TRBJ2-7
D gene: .
CDR3 length: 15
CDR3 protein: CASSLGPANTYEQYF
CDR3 DNA: TGTGCCAGCAGCTTAGGCCCTGCTAACACCTACGAGCAGTACTTC

V gene: TRBV25-1
clone size: many
J gene: TRBJ1-6
D gene: .
CDR3 length: 14
CDR3 protein: CASSVHSYNSPLHF
CDR3 DNA: TGTGCCAGCAGTGTGCACTCCTATAATTCACCCCTCCACTTT

V gene: TRBV20-1
clone size: .
J gene: TRBJ1-2
D gene: TRBD1
CDR3 length: 13
CDR3 protein: CSAGTGTHHGYTF
CDR3 DNA: TGCAGTGCTGGGACAGGGACACACCATGGCTACACCTTC

V gene: TRBV18
clone size: .
J gene: TRBJ2-3
D gene: TRBD2
CDR3 length: 16
CDR3 protein: CASSPVSGGSTDTQYF
CDR3 DNA: TGTGCCAGCTCACCAGTAAGCGGGGGTAGCACAGATACGCAGTATTTT

V gene: TRBV7-9
clone size: .
J gene: TRBJ1-3
D gene: .
CDR3 length: 16
CDR3 protein: CASSLMGGTSGNTIYF
CDR3 DNA: TGTGCCAGCAGCTTGATGGGCGGAACCTCTGGGAACACCATATATTTT

V gene: TRBV20-1
clone size: .
J gene: TRBJ1-2
D gene: .
CDR3 length: 13
CDR3 protein: CSARGGPGRGYTF
CDR3 DNA: TGCAGTGCTAGAGGGGGACCCGGCCGGGGCTACACCTTC

V gene: TRBV4-3
clone size: many
J gene: TRBJ2-1
D gene: TRBD2
CDR3 length: 17
CDR3 protein: CASSPLPSGGAANEQFF
CDR3 DNA: TGCGCCAGCAGTCCGCTCCCTAGCGGGGGGGCCGCCAATGAGCAGTTCTTC

V gene: TRBV12-3/TRBV12-4
clone size: .
J gene: TRBJ1-5
D gene: .
CDR3 length: 14
CDR3 protein: CASSSRASNQPQHF
CDR3 DNA: TGTGCCAGCAGTTCAAGGGCCAGCAATCAGCCCCAGCATTTT

V gene: TRBV20-1
clone size: many
J gene: TRBJ2-1
D gene: .
CDR3 length: 14
CDR3 protein: CSARGAKSYNEQFF
CDR3 DNA: TGCAGTGCTAGGGGGGCTAAATCCTACAATGAGCAGTTCTTC

V gene: TRBV6-2/TRBV6-3
clone size: .
J gene: TRBJ2-7
D gene: TRBD2
CDR3 length: 14
CDR3 protein: CASRAPGLGHEQYF
CDR3 DNA: TGTGCCAGCAGAGCCCCGGGACTAGGCCACGAGCAGTACTTC

V gene: TRBV7-8
clone size: .
J gene: TRBJ1-6
D gene: .
CDR3 length: 16
CDR3 protein: CASSLGRSGRNSPLHF
CDR3 DNA: TGTGCCAGCAGCTTAGGACGGTCTGGACGGAATTCACCCCTCCACTTT

V gene: TRBV7-2
clone size: many
J gene: TRBJ2-3
D gene: .
CDR3 length: 16
CDR3 protein: CASSLGDRRGTDTQYF
CDR3 DNA: TGTGCCAGCAGTCTCGGAGACAGGCGAGGCACAGATACGCAGTATTTT

V gene: TRBV20-1
clone size: .
J gene: TRBJ2-3
D gene: .
CDR3 length: 13
CDR3 protein: CSVKRRQADTQYF
CDR3 DNA: TGCAGTGTAAAGCGCCGCCAGGCAGATACGCAGTATTTT

V gene: TRBV20-1
clone size: .
J gene: TRBJ1-2
D gene: TRBD1
CDR3 length: 11
CDR3 protein: CSASDRDGYTF
CDR3 DNA: TGCAGTGCTAGTGACAGGGACGGCTACACCTTC

V gene: TRBV28
clone size: .
J gene: TRBJ2-3
D gene: TRBD2
CDR3 length: 13
CDR3 protein: CAGTSGGEDTQYF
CDR3 DNA: TGTGCCGGGACGAGCGGGGGCGAGGATACGCAGTATTTT

V gene: TRBV20-1
clone size: .
J gene: TRBJ2-3
D gene: .
CDR3 length: 15
CDR3 protein: CSASPAGHSTDTQYF
CDR3 DNA: TGCAGTGCTAGCCCGGCAGGGCATAGTACAGATACGCAGTATTTT

V gene: TRBV7-2
clone size: few
J gene: TRBJ2-5
D gene: .
CDR3 length: 15
CDR3 protein: CASSLDGGRQETQYF
CDR3 DNA: TGTGCCAGCAGCTTAGACGGGGGCCGCCAAGAGACCCAGTACTTC

V gene: TRBV10-3
clone size: .
J gene: TRBJ1-1
D gene: TRBD1
CDR3 length: 16
CDR3 protein: CAISATPGTVNTEAFF
CDR3 DNA: TGTGCCATCAGCGCCACTCCCGGGACAGTGAACACTGAAGCTTTCTTT

V gene: TRBV10-3
clone size: .
J gene: TRBJ1-1
D gene: .
CDR3 length: 16
CDR3 protein: CAISDPGPVMNTEAFF
CDR3 DNA: TGTGCCATCAGTGACCCGGGACCGGTCATGAACACTGAAGCTTTCTTT

V gene: TRBV29-1
clone size: few
J gene: TRBJ1-6
D gene: TRBD1
CDR3 length: 14
CDR3 protein: CSARGGGPNSPLHF
CDR3 DNA: TGCAGCGCCAGGGGGGGGGGCCCTAATTCACCCCTCCACTTT

V gene: TRBV5-1
clone size: .
J gene: TRBJ2-7
D gene: .
CDR3 length: 13
CDR3 protein: CASSFGSSYKQYF
CDR3 DNA: TGCGCCAGCAGCTTCGGATCCTCCTACAAGCAGTACTTC

V gene: TRBV9
clone size: few
J gene: TRBJ2-1
D gene: TRBD1
CDR3 length: 15
CDR3 protein: CASSVGTGGYNEQFF
CDR3 DNA: TGTGCCAGCAGCGTAGGGACAGGGGGTTACAATGAGCAGTTCTTC